These 29 T cell receptor beta chains were sequenced from one sample in a study of blood T cell repertoires in COVID-19. This table comes from immunoSEQ multiplex PCR, and its TCRdb copy is limited to in-frame clones, with some not included. The sample lists roughly 460,000 clones, approximately 90% occurring once. Source material: peripheral blood. The receptors here all came from a man in his late teens or twenties with COVID-19, enrolled during active disease.

The chain combines TRBV6-1 with TRBJ1-5, with D unresolved. V was clipped by 2 bases and J by 7 bases, with 12 bases between them. This CDR3 contains 14 residues. Looked up from germline, CDR1 is MNHNS and CDR2 is SASEGT. Here the CDR3 DNA reads TGTGCCAGCAGTGAAAGGTCACGGGGACAGCCCCAGCATTTT. It encodes CASSERSRGQPQHF.

The CDR3: CASSSRTGASYGYTF. The CDR3 coding sequence is TGTGCCAGCAGCTCAAGGACAGGAGCTAGCTATGGCTACACCTTC. The chain carries TRBV5-4 and TRBJ1-2; 7 bases match TRBD1. The CDR3 totals 15 residues. Germline CDR1 reads SGHNT; CDR2 reads YYREEE (reference sequence). Trimming took 3 bases from V and 4 from J; bases not matched to a gene: 9.

The J gene is TRBJ2-7, the V gene TRBV7-9; D is unclear. This CDR3 region has 15 residues. The ends were cut back, 1 base at V and 0 bases at J, with 10 bases in the middle. Germline V gives CDR1 SEHNR, CDR2 FQNEAQ (reference sequence). CDR3 amino acids: CASSLVQSNSYEQYF. CDR3 bases: TGTGCCAGCAGCTTAGTGCAGTCGAACTCCTACGAGCAGTACTTC. Combining the CDR3 with reference TRBV7-9 and TRBJ2-7 gives the whole variable domain DTGVSQNPRHKITKRGQNVTFRCDPISEHNRLYWYRQTLGQGPEFLTYFQNEAQLEKSRLLSDRFSAERPKGSFSTLEIQRTEQGDSAMYLCASSLVQSNSYEQYFGPGTRLTVT.

The J gene is TRBJ1-2, the V gene TRBV5-6; 10 bases are shared with TRBD1. V trimming: 4 bases; J trimming: 6 bases; junction bases outside the gene matches: 6. The CDR3 runs 14 residues. Germline V gene data show CDR1 as SGHDT and CDR2 as YYEEEE. The CDR3 bases are TGTGCCAGCAGCCGAGACAGGGGGCCGGATGGCTACACCTTC. Protein: CASSRDRGPDGYTF.

CDR3 sequence: CASSLITGNSGNTIYF. In nucleotides, the CDR3 is TGTGCCAGCAGCTTGATTACAGGGAACTCTGGAAACACCATATATTTT. The V and J genes are TRBV5-8 and TRBJ1-3; a possible D gene is TRBD1 (6 bases). Looked up from germline, CDR1 is SGHTS and CDR2 is YDEGEE. This CDR3 region has 16 residues. V was trimmed by 1 base and J by 0 bases, leaving 11 bases between them.

The genes are TRBV19 and TRBJ2-3; tentative D call: TRBD1 (6 bases). The germline V gene encodes CDR1 LNHDA and CDR2 SQIVND (reference sequence). Deletions cut 6 bases from V and 6 bases from J, with 22 bases between. There are 16 residues in the CDR3. The CDR3 nucleotides are TGTGCCAGTAGACTCTCTGGGGGCAGTCTCTCTGATACGCAGTATTTT. Its translation: CASRLSGGSLSDTQYF.

The V and J genes are TRBV9 and TRBJ2-3; TRBD2 matches at 10 bases. V dropped 3 bases and J dropped 2; count of bases not matched to a gene: 3. CDR3 length: 15 amino acids. The germline CDR1 and CDR2 sequences are SGDLS and YYNGEE. CDR3 sequence: CASSASGGYTDTQYF. DNA for the CDR3: TGTGCCAGCAGCGCTAGCGGGGGATACACAGATACGCAGTATTTT.

The V and J genes are TRBV18 and TRBJ2-7, with D possibly matching TRBD1 (6 bases). The CDR3 spans 13 residues. V shed 6 bases and J shed 5 bases, with 14 bases lying between them. Germline CDR1 KGHSH, CDR2 LQKENI. The CDR3 nucleotides read TGTGCCAGCTCGGGGGCTAGTGGGAACGAGCAGTACTTC. It translates to CASSGASGNEQYF. The whole variable domain, filled in from reference TRBV18 and TRBJ2-7, reads NAGVMQNPRHLVRRRGQEARLRCSPMKGHSHVYWYRQLPEEGLKFMVYLQKENIIDESGMPKERFSAEFPKEGPSILRIQQVVRGDSAAYFCASSGASGNEQYFGPGTRLTVT.

V and J are TRBV15 and TRBJ1-5, with D possibly being TRBD1 (6 bases). Germline V gene sequence: CDR1 LNHNV, CDR2 YYDKDF (reference sequence). V dropped 7 bases and J dropped 0 bases, with 13 bases sitting between them. There are 15 residues in the CDR3. The CDR3 here is CATTRGVYSNQPQHF. Here the CDR3 DNA reads TGTGCCACCACCAGGGGCGTGTATAGCAATCAGCCCCAGCATTTT.

This chain uses TRBV25-1 with TRBJ2-1; D is perhaps TRBD1 (5 bases). CDR1 and CDR2 (germline): MGHDK, SYGVNS. The length of the CDR3 is 12 residues. V was clipped by 6 bases and J by 6 bases, with 9 bases between them. CDR3 DNA sequence: TGTGCCAGCAGCACAGGTTTCAATGAGCAGTTCTTC. This codes for CASSTGFNEQFF.

This clone occurred once. The J gene is TRBJ1-1, the V gene TRBV7-6; 10 positions agree with TRBD1. With V trimmed by 1 base and J by 4 bases, 6 bases remained unmatched. There are 16 residues in the CDR3. Germline lookup yields CDR1 SGHVS and CDR2 FNYEAQ. The CDR3, as DNA: TGTGCCAGCAGCTTAGGACAGGGGGCTGGGGGCACTGAAGCTTTCTTT. It specifies CASSLGQGAGGTEAFF.

The J gene is TRBJ2-2, the V gene TRBV12-5, with 9 bases that match TRBD2. Germline V lookup: CDR1 LGHNT, CDR2 FRNRAP. Trimming cost V 5 bases and J 3 bases; bases outside gene matches: 1. CDR3 length: 14 amino acids. For the CDR3, the DNA is TGTGCTAGTGGTGTAGCGGGGGACACCGGGGAGCTGTTTTTT. It codes for CASGVAGDTGELFF.

The V call is TRBV5-1, the J call TRBJ2-3; TRBD1 matches at 8 bases. CDR1 and CDR2 from the germline V gene are SGHRS and YFSETQ. The J segment lost 1 base and the V segment lost 4 bases, leaving 5 bases of the junction unmatched. The CDR3 has 15 amino acids. Written as DNA, the CDR3 is TGCGCCAGCAGCCAAGACAGGGGTGGCACAGATACGCAGTATTTT. It specifies CASSQDRGGTDTQYF.

V usage is TRBV19 and J usage is TRBJ1-1; 11 bases are a match to TRBD1. CDR1 is LNHDA and CDR2 is SQIVND in the germline V gene (reference sequence). The V and J ends lost 6 bases and 4 bases, in that order; junction bases with no gene match: 13. The CDR3 spans 17 residues. The CDR3 nucleotides are TGTGCCAGTAGAAATCCGGGACAGGGGGTTTTGAGCACTGAAGCTTTCTTT. Translated: CASRNPGQGVLSTEAFF.

The chain uses TRBV6-6 and TRBJ1-4; 8 bases fit TRBD1. The CDR3 contains 14 residues. J lost 7 bases, V lost 4 bases, and 5 bases had no gene match. Per the germline V gene, CDR1 is MNHNY and CDR2 is SVGAGI (reference sequence). The CDR3 DNA reads as TGTGCCAGCAGTTCACAGGGGGAGGCTGAAAAACTGTTTTTT. This encodes CASSSQGEAEKLFF.

This chain uses TRBV5-1 with TRBJ2-5; 10 bases are a match to TRBD2. Germline V gives CDR1 SGHRS, CDR2 YFSETQ. With 5 bases clipped from V and 2 bases from J, the junction kept 6 bases outside the gene matches. The CDR3 has 15 amino acids. This CDR3 is CASRLAGVGQETQYF. The CDR3 coding sequence is TGCGCCAGCAGGCTAGCGGGAGTAGGGCAAGAGACCCAGTACTTC. The variable domain in full, with the rest retrieved from reference TRBV5-1 and TRBJ2-5, is KAGVTQTPRYLIKTRGQQVTLSCSPISGHRSVSWYQQTPGQGLQFLFEYFSETQRNKGNFPGRFSGRQFSNSRSEMNVSTLELGDSALYLCASRLAGVGQETQYFGPGTRLLVL.

The rearrangement joins TRBV12-3 or TRBV12-4 to TRBJ1-3, with 7 bases identical to TRBD1. Trimming removed 6 bases from V and 6 bases from J; junction bases left unmatched: 2. The CDR3 extends over 12 amino acids. CDR3 bases: TGTGCCAGCAGGACAGGGTTAAACACCATATATTTT. Amino acids: CASRTGLNTIYF.

The chain employs TRBV6-6 and TRBJ2-7, with D possibly TRBD1 on 6 matching bases. The length of the CDR3 is 14 residues. Germline CDR1 is MNHNY and CDR2 is SVGAGI (reference sequence). Between the trimmed V and J ends, which lost 7 bases and 0 bases, there was a span of 13 bases. CDR3: CASTRTAISYEQYF. The CDR3 DNA reads TGTGCCAGCACCCGGACAGCGATCTCCTACGAGCAGTACTTC.

The V call is TRBV6-6, the J call TRBJ2-7; weak D call: TRBD1 (5 bases). Trimming removed 0 bases at V and 0 bases at J, with 12 bases between. Germline values: CDR1 MNHNY, CDR2 SVGAGI (reference sequence). This CDR3 has 16 amino acids. CDR3 nucleotides: TGTGCCAGCAGTTACTCAAGGGGTTTCAGCTCCTACGAGCAGTACTTC. Encoded protein: CASSYSRGFSSYEQYF.

The chain couples TRBV18 to TRBJ2-2, with D possibly being TRBD1 (5 bases). The V and J ends lost 1 base and 4 bases respectively, with 10 bases between them. Per the germline V gene, CDR1 is KGHSH and CDR2 is LQKENI. The CDR3 totals 15 residues. DNA for the CDR3: TGTGCCAGCTCACCACTAGACAGTATCACCGGGGAGCTGTTTTTT. It yields the protein CASSPLDSITGELFF.

The V call is TRBV6-6, the J call TRBJ2-7; D may be TRBD1 (6 bases). The CDR3 is 15 amino acids. Germline V gene lookup returns CDR1 MNHNY and CDR2 SVGAGI (reference sequence). The ends were cut back, 5 bases at V and 2 bases at J, with 16 bases in the middle. CDR3 in DNA: TGTGCCAGCAGTACCACGAAAGACAGGACCTACGAGCAGTACTTC. Protein: CASSTTKDRTYEQYF.

V and J are TRBV7-9 and TRBJ2-1; 10 bases map to TRBD2. The CDR3 is made up of 15 amino acids. Germline V CDR1 and CDR2: SEHNR, FQNEAQ (reference sequence). V lost 3 bases to trimming and J lost 8 bases; unmatched junction nucleotides: 7. The DNA of the CDR3 is TGTGCCAGCAGCTTGGCTAGCGGGAGTCTGGATGAGCAGTTCTTC. This encodes CASSLASGSLDEQFF.

This sequence joins TRBV2 and TRBJ2-4, with TRBD1 matching 7 bases. Unmatched junction bases numbered 9, after V lost 4 bases and J lost 0 bases. The CDR3 runs to 17 residues. Germline V gene data show CDR1 as SNHLY and CDR2 as FYNNEI. CDR3 in DNA: TGTGCCAGCAGTGCGCCCTCGGGACAGCTAGCCAAAAACATTCAGTACTTC. Its translation is CASSAPSGQLAKNIQYF.

This clone has only a few counts. CDR3 loop: CASSREYRGQPQHF. As DNA, the CDR3 is TGTGCCAGCAGCCGAGAGTACAGGGGGCAGCCCCAGCATTTT. V gene TRBV6-5 combines with J gene TRBJ1-5; 8 positions agree with TRBD1. Unmatched junction bases numbered 8, after V lost 6 bases and J lost 7 bases. CDR1 is MNHEY and CDR2 is SVGAGI in the germline V gene. The CDR3 spans 14 residues.

CDR3 region: CASSHEPQPLHF. CDR3 coding DNA: TGTGCCAGCAGCCATGAACCCCAGCCCCTCCACTTT. V usage is TRBV3-1 (or the pseudogene TRBV3-2) and J usage is TRBJ1-6; D is unclear. Trimming cost V 3 bases and J 13 bases, with 10 bases left between them. The CDR3 is 12 amino acids. The germline CDR1 and CDR2 sequences are LGHDT and YNNKEL (reference sequence).

V and J are TRBV5-4 and TRBJ2-3, with D possibly TRBD2 on 7 matching bases. V was clipped by 0 bases and J by 14 bases, with 25 bases between them. The germline V gene has CDR1 SGHNT and CDR2 YYREEE (reference sequence). The CDR3 has 16 residues. CDR3 DNA sequence: TGTGCCAGCAGCTTGGGAGCCCTAGATAGGGGGGGATTGCTGTATTTT. Its translation: CASSLGALDRGGLLYF.

The CDR3 loop is CASSFGRTWGRETQYF. The DNA of the CDR3 is TGTGCCAGCAGCTTTGGCCGTACTTGGGGGAGGGAGACCCAGTACTTC. This chain uses TRBV11-2 with TRBJ2-5; a weak D match, TRBD2 (6 bases). The germline gives CDR1 SGHAT, CDR2 FQNNGV. The CDR3 has 16 amino acids. V gave up 3 bases and J gave up 5 bases, with 19 bases separating them.

V gene TRBV5-8 combines with J gene TRBJ1-1; maybe TRBD1 (6 bases). V was pared by 3 bases and J by 7 bases, with 10 bases between. This CDR3 contains 12 residues. From germline, CDR1 is SGHTS and CDR2 YDEGEE. Here the CDR3 reads CASSSGTFEAFF. The CDR3 coding sequence is TGTGCCAGCAGCTCCGGGACATTTGAAGCTTTCTTT.

J is TRBJ2-7 and V is TRBV7-9; TRBD2 matches at 8 bases. The V segment lost 3 bases and the J segment 0 bases; nucleotides outside the gene matches: 4. The CDR3 loop spans 15 amino acids. The germline V gene encodes CDR1 SEHNR and CDR2 FQNEAQ (reference sequence). CDR3 loop: CASSFTGGLSYEQYF. The DNA of the CDR3 is TGTGCCAGCAGCTTTACGGGAGGGCTCTCCTACGAGCAGTACTTC.